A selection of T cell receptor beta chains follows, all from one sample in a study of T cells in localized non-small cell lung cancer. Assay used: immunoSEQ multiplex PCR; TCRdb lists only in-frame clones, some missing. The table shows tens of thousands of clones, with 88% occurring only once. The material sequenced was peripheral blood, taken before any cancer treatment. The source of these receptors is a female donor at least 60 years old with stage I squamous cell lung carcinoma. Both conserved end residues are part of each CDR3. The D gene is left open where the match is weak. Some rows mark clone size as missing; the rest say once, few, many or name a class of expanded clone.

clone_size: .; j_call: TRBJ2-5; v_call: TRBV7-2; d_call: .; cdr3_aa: CASSLAREQNTQYF; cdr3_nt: TGTGCCAGCAGCTTAGCCAGGGAGCAGAATACCCAGTACTTC
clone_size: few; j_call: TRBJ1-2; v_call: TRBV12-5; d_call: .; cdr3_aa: CASGLVAEGVRGYTF; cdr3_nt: TGTGCTAGTGGTTTGGTAGCAGAAGGGGTTCGCGGCTACACCTTC
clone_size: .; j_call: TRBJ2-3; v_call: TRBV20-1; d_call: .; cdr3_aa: CSARSTDTQYF; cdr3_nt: TGCAGTGCCCGGAGCACAGATACGCAGTATTTT
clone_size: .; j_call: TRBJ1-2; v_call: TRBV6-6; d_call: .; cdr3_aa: CASRKGGTNYGYTF; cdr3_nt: TGTGCCAGCAGGAAGGGAGGGACTAACTATGGCTACACCTTC
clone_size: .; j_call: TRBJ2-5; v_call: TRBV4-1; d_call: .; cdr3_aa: CASSQGWGQETQYF; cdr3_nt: TGCGCCAGCAGCCAAGGGTGGGGCCAAGAGACCCAGTACTTC
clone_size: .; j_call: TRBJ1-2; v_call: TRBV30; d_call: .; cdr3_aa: CAWSATGKGYTF; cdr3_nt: TGTGCCTGGAGTGCAACAGGGAAAGGCTACACCTTC
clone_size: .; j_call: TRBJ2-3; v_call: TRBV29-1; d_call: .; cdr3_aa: CSVENTDTQYF; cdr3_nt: TGCAGCGTCGAGAACACAGATACGCAGTATTTT
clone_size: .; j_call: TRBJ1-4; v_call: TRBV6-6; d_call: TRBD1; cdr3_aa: CATRDRAEKLFF; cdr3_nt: TGTGCCACCCGGGACAGGGCTGAAAAACTGTTTTTT
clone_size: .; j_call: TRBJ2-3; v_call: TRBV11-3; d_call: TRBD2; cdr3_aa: CASSLVSSGSSHTQYF; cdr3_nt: TGTGCCAGCAGCTTAGTATCTAGCGGGAGCTCCCATACGCAGTATTTT
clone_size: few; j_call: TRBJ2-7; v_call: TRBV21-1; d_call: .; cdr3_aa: CASSKVGENSNYEQYF; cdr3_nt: TGTGCCAGCAGCAAAGTGGGCGAGAATAGCAATTACGAGCAGTACTTC
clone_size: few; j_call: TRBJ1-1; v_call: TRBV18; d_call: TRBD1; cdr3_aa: CASSPREDRGLRAFF; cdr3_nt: TGTGCCAGCTCACCACGAGAGGACAGGGGCCTGAGAGCTTTCTTT
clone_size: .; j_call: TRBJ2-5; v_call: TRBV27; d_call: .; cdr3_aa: CARRRQLLRETQYF; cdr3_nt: TGTGCCAGACGGAGACAACTCCTTAGGGAGACCCAGTACTTC
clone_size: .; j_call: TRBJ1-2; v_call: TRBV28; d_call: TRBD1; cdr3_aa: CASSLYSGTGKDGYTF; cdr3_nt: TGTGCCAGCAGTTTATACTCCGGGACAGGGAAGGATGGCTACACCTTC
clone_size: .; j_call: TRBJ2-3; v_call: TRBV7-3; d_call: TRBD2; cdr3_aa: CASSLAGGGRAKDTQYF; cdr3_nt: TGTGCCAGCAGCCTCGCGGGAGGCGGGAGGGCCAAAGATACGCAGTATTTT
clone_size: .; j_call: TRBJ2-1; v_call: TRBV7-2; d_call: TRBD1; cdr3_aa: CASSLATGVGYNEQFF; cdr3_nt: TGTGCCAGCAGCTTAGCGACAGGGGTAGGGTACAATGAGCAGTTCTTC
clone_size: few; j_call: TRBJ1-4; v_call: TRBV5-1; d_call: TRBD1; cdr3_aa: CASSSVLGDRGIKVF; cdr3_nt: TGCGCCAGCAGCTCGGTCTTAGGGGACAGGGGGATAAAGGTTTTT
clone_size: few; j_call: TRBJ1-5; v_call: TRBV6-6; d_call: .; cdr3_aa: CASSYSVGRINQPQHF; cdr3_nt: TGTGCCAGCAGTTACTCGGTGGGGAGAATCAATCAGCCCCAGCATTTT
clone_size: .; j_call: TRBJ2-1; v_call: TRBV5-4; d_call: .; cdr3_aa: CASSPQEYNEQFF; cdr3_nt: TGTGCCAGCAGCCCCCAGGAGTACAATGAGCAGTTCTTC
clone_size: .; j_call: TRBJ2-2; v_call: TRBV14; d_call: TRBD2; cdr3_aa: CASSILAGGPGGNTGELFF; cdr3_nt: TGTGCCAGCAGCATACTAGCGGGAGGTCCAGGTGGTAACACCGGGGAGCTGTTTTTT
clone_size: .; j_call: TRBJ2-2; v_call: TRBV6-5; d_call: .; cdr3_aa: CASSYSRPVGELFF; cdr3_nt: TGTGCCAGCAGTTACTCGAGGCCCGTCGGGGAGCTGTTTTTT
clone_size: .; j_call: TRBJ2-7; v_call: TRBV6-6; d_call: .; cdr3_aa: CASWGDYEQYF; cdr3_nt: TGTGCCAGTTGGGGGGACTACGAGCAGTACTTC
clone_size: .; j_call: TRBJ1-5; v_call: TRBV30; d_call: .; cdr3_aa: CACAGTPNQPQHF; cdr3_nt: TGTGCCTGCGCCGGGACGCCTAATCAGCCCCAGCATTTT
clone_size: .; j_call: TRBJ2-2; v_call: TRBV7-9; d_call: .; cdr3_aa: CASSSTASTGHALTGELFF; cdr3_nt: TGTGCCAGCAGCTCCACGGCGTCGACAGGCCATGCATTGACCGGGGAGCTGTTTTTT
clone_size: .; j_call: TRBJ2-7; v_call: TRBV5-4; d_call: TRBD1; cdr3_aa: CASSGTGRSYEQYF; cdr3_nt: TGTGCCAGCAGTGGGACAGGGCGATCCTACGAGCAGTACTTC
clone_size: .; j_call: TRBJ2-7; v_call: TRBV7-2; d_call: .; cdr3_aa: CASSLGYSGSYEQYF; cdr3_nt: TGTGCCAGCAGCTTAGGGTATAGCGGTTCCTACGAGCAGTACTTC
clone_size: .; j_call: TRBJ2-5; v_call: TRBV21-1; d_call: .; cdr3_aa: CASSKAMDRGRAGTQYF; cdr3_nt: TGTGCCAGCAGCAAAGCTATGGACAGGGGTAGGGCAGGGACCCAGTACTTC
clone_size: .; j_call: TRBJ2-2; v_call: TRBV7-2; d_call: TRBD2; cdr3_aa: CASSAPLAGFDTGELFF; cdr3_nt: TGTGCCAGCAGCGCCCCTCTAGCGGGATTTGACACCGGGGAGCTGTTTTTT
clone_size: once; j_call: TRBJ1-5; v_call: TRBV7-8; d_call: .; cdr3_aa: CASSLARQGQPQHF; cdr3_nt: TGTGCCAGCAGCTTAGCCCGCCAGGGTCAGCCCCAGCATTTT
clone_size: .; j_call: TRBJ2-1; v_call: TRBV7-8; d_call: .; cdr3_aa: CASSSLRVSIRNEQFF; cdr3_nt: TGTGCCAGCAGCTCCTTGCGGGTAAGCATACGTAATGAGCAGTTCTTC
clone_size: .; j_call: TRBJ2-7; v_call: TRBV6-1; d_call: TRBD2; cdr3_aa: CASSDAGGPREQYF; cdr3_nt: TGTGCCAGCAGTGATGCGGGAGGGCCCAGGGAGCAGTACTTC
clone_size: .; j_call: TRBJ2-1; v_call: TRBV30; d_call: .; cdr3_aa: CAWSPKLQGGDEQFF; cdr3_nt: TGTGCCTGGAGTCCCAAATTACAGGGTGGGGATGAGCAGTTCTTC
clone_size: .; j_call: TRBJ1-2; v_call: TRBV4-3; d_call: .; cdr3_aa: CASSQIGQYGYTF; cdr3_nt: TGCGCCAGCAGCCAAATAGGACAGTATGGCTACACCTTC
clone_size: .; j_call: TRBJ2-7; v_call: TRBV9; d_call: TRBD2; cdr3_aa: CASSPSGRRSYEQYF; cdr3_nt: TGTGCCAGCAGCCCAAGCGGGAGACGGTCCTACGAGCAGTACTTC
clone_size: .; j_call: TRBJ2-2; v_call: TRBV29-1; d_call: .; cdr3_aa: CSGLTDLNTGELFF; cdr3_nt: TGCAGCGGCCTGACAGATTTGAACACCGGGGAGCTGTTTTTT
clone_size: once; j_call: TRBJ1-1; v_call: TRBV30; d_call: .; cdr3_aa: CAWSVRANTEAFF; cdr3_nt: TGTGCCTGGAGTGTACGGGCGAACACTGAAGCTTTCTTT
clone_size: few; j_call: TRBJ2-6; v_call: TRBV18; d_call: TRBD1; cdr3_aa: CASSPWSGGSGANVLTF; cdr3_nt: TGTGCCAGCTCACCATGGTCAGGGGGCTCTGGGGCCAACGTCCTGACTTTC
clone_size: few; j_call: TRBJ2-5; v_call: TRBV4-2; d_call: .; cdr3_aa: CASSPRTLQETQYF; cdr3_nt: TGTGCCAGCAGCCCGAGGACGTTGCAAGAGACCCAGTACTTC
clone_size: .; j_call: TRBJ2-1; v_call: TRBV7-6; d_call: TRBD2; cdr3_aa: CASSSAGLAALSSDEQFF; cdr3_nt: TGTGCCAGCAGTTCCGCTGGACTAGCGGCCCTTTCGTCCGATGAGCAGTTCTTC
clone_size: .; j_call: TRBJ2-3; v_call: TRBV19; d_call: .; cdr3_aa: CASKSGDTQYF; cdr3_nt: TGTGCCAGTAAGAGTGGGGATACGCAGTATTTT
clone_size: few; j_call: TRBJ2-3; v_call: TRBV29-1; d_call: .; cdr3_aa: CSVDGQFADTQYF; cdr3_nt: TGCAGCGTTGATGGGCAGTTCGCAGATACGCAGTATTTT
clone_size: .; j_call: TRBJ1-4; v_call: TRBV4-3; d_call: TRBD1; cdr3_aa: CASSQDWDSHFANEKLFF; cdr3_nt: TGCGCCAGCAGCCAAGATTGGGACAGCCACTTCGCAAATGAAAAACTGTTTTTT
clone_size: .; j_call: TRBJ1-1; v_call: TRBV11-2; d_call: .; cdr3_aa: CASSRKSQVTKGDTEAFF; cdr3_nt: TGTGCCAGCAGCCGTAAGTCACAGGTGACGAAGGGGGACACTGAAGCTTTCTTT
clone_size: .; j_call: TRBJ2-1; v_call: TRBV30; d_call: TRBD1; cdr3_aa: CAYRGHGSYNEQFF; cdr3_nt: TGTGCCTACAGGGGCCATGGCTCCTACAATGAGCAGTTCTTC
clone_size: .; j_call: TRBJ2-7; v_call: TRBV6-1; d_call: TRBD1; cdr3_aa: CASTVAGTGNYEQYF; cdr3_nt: TGTGCCAGCACCGTAGCCGGGACAGGGAACTACGAGCAGTACTTC
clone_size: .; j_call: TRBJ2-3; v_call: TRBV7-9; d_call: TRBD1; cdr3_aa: CASSSDRATDTQYF; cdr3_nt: TGTGCCAGCAGCTCGGACAGGGCAACAGATACGCAGTATTTT
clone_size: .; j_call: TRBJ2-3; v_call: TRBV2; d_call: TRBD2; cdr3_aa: CASRDRLLAGTSTDTQYF; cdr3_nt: TGTGCCAGCAGGGACAGATTACTAGCGGGGACTAGCACAGATACGCAGTATTTT
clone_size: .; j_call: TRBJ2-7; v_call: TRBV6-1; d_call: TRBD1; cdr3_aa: CASSELKGQRAYEQYF; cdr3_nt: TGTGCCAGCAGTGAATTAAAGGGACAGAGGGCCTACGAGCAGTACTTC
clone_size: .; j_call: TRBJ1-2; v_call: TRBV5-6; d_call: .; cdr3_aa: CASSLSVLGGSTF; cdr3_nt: TGTGCCAGCAGCTTGTCAGTATTAGGGGGAAGCACCTTC
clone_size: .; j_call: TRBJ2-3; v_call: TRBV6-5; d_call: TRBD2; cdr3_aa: CASNPSGRGNTQYF; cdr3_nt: TGTGCCAGCAACCCTAGCGGGAGAGGAAATACGCAGTATTTT